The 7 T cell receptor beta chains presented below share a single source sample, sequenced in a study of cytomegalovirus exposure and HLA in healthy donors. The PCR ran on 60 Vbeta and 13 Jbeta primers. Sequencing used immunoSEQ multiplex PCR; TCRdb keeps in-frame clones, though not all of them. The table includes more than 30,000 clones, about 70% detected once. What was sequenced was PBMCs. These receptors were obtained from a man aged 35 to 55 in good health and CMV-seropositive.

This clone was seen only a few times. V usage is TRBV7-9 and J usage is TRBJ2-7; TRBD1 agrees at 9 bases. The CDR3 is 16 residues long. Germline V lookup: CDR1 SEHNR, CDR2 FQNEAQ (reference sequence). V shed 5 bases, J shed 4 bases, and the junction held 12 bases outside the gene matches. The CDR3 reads CASSLSPGTGRYEQYF. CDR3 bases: TGTGCCAGCAGCCTCTCTCCCGGGACAGGGAGGTACGAGCAGTACTTC.

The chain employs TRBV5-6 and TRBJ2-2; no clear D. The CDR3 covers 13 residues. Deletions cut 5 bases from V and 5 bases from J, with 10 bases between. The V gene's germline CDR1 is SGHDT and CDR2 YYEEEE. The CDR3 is CASRLPGTGELFF. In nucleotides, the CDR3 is TGTGCCAGCAGACTCCCAGGAACCGGGGAGCTGTTTTTT.

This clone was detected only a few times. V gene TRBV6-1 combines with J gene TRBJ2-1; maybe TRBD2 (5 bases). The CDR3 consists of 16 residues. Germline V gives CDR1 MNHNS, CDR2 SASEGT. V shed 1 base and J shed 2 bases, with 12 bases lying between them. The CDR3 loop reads CASSEEEDSAYNEQFF. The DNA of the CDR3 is TGTGCCAGCAGTGAAGAGGAGGACTCGGCCTACAATGAGCAGTTCTTC.

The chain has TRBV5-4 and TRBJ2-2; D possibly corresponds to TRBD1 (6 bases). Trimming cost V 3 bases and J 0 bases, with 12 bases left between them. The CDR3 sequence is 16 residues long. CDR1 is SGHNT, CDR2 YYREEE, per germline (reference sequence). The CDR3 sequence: CASSSRTGSNTGELFF. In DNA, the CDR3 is TGTGCCAGCAGCTCCCGAACAGGGTCGAACACCGGGGAGCTGTTTTTT.

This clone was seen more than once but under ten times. In DNA, the CDR3 is TGTGCCAGCAGAACGACAGGGGGCCGAGAGACCCAGTACTTC. The encoded protein is CASRTTGGRETQYF. V gene TRBV2 combines with J gene TRBJ2-5; TRBD1 matches 10 bases. Germline lookup yields CDR1 SNHLY and CDR2 FYNNEI. V lost 6 bases and J lost 4; bases outside the gene matches: 5. The CDR3 extends over 14 amino acids. Drawing the rest from reference TRBV2 and TRBJ2-5, the complete variable domain is EPEVTQTPSHQVTQMGQEVILRCVPISNHLYFYWYRQILGQKVEFLVSFYNNEISEKSEIFDDQFSVERPDGSNFTLKIRSTKLEDSAMYFCASRTTGGRETQYFGPGTRLLVL.

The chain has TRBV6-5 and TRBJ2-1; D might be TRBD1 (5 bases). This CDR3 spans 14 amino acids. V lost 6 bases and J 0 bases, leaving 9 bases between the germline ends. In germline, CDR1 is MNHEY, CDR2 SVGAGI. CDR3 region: CASRTVASYNEQFF. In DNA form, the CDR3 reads TGTGCCAGCAGGACAGTAGCCTCCTACAATGAGCAGTTCTTC.

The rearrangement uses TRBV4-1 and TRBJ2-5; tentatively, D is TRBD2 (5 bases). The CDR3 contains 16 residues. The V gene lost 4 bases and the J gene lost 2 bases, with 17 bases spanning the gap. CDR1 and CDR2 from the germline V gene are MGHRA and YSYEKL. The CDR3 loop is CASSPVSMRVQETQYF. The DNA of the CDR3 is TGCGCCAGCAGCCCAGTATCCATGAGGGTACAAGAGACCCAGTACTTC.